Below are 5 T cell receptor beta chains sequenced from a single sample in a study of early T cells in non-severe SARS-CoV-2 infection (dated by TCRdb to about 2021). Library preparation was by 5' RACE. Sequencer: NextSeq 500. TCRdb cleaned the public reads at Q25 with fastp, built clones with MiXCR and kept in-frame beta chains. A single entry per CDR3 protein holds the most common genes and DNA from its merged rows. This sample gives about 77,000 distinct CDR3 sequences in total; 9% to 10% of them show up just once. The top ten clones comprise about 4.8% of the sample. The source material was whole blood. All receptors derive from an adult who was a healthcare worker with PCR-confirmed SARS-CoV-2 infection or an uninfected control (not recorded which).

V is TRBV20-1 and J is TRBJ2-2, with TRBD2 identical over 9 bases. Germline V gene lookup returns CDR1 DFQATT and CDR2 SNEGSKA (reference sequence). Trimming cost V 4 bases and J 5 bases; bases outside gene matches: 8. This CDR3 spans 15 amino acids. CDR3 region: CSANPTSGSTGELFF. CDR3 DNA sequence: TGCAGTGCTAATCCGACTAGCGGAAGTACCGGGGAGCTGTTTTTT.

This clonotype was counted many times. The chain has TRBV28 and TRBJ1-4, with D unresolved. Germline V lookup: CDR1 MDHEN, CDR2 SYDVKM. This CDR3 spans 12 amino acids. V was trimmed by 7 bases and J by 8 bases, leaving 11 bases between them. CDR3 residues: CASIGSREKLFF. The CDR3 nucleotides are TGTGCCAGCATCGGCAGTCGCGAAAAACTGTTTTTT. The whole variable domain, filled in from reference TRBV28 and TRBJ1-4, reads DVKVTQSSRYLVKRTGEKVFLECVQDMDHENMFWYRQDPGLGLRLIYFSYDVKMKEKGDIPEGYSVSREKKERFSLILESASTNQTSMYLCASIGSREKLFFGSGTQLSVL.

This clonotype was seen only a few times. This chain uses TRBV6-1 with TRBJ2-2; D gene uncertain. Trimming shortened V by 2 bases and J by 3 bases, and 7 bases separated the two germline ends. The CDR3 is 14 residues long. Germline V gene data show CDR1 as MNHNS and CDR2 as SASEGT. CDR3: CASSENGYTGELFF. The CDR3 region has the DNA TGTGCCAGCAGTGAAAACGGTTACACCGGGGAGCTGTTTTTT.

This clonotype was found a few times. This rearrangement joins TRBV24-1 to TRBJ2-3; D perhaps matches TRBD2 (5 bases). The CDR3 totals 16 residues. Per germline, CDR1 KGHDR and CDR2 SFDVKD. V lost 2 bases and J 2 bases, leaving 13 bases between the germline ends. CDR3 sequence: CATSDSETKITDTQYF. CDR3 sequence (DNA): TGTGCCACCAGTGATTCGGAGACTAAGATCACAGATACGCAGTATTTT.

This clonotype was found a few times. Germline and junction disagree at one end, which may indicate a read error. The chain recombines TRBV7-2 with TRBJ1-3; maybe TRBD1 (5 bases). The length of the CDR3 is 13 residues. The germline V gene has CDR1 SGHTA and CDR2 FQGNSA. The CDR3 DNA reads TGTGCCAGCAGCTTAGCCGTGGTGGGGGTCGCGGAATTT. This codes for CASSLAVVGVAEF.